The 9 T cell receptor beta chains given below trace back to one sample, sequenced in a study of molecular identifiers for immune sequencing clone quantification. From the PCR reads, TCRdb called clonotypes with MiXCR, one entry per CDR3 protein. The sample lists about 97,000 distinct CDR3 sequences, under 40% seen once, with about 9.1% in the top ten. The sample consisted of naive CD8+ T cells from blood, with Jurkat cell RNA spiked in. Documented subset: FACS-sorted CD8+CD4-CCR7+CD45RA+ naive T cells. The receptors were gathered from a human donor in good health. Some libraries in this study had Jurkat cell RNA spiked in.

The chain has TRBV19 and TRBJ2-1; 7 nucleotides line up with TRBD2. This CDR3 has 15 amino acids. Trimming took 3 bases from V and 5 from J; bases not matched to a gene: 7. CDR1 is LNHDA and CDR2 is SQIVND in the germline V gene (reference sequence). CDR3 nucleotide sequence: TGTGCCAGTAGTATGGCCCTAGCGGCTAACAATGAGCAGTTCTTC. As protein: CASSMALAANNEQFF.

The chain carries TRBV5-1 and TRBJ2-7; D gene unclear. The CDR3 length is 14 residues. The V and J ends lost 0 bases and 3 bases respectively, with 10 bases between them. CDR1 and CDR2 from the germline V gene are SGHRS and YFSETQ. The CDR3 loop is CASSLGLDDYEQYF. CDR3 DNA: TGCGCCAGCAGCTTGGGACTCGATGACTACGAGCAGTACTTC.

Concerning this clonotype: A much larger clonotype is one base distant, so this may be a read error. Here the CDR3 reads CASCYPGRGIYGYTF. CDR3 coding DNA: TGTGCCAGCTGTTACCCGGGCAGGGGCATCTATGGCTACACCTTC. This sequence joins TRBV6-5 and TRBJ1-2; D may be TRBD1 (6 bases). The CDR3 sequence is 15 residues long. In germline, CDR1 is MNHEY, CDR2 SVGAGI.

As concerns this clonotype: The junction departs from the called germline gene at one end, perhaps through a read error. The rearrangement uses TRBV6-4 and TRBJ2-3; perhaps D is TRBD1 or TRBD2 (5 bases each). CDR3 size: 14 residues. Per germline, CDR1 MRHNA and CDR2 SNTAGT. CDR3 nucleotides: TGTGCCAGCAGTCCCCGGGACGACACAGAAACGCGGTATTTT. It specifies CASSPRDDTETRYF.

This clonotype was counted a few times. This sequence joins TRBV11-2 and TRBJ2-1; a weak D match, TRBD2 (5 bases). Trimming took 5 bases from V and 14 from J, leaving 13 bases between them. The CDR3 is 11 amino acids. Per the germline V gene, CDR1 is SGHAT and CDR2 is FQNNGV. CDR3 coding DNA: TGTGCCAGCAGCACAACGGGGTTCGAGTTCTTC. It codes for CASSTTGFEFF.

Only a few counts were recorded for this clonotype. This CDR3 is CASSQDPGYAASGANVLTF. The CDR3 DNA sequence: TGCGCCAGCAGCCAAGATCCTGGGTACGCAGCCTCTGGGGCCAACGTCCTGACTTTC. The chain combines TRBV4-3 with TRBJ2-6; D gene uncertain. The CDR3 sequence is 19 residues long. With 0 bases removed from V and 0 bases from J, the gap between germline ends came to 15 bases. Germline assignment: CDR1 LGHNA and CDR2 YSLEER.

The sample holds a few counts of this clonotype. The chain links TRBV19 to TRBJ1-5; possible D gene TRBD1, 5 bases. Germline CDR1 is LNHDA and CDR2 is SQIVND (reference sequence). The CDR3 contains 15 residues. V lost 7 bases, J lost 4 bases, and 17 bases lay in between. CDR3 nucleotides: TGTGCCAGTACCATAACAACCCGGGGGAATCAGCCCCAGCATTTT. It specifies CASTITTRGNQPQHF.

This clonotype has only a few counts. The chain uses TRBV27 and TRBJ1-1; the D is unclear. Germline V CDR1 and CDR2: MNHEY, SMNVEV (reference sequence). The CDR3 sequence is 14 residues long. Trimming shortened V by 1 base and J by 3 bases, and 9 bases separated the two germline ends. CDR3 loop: CASSLYGEHTEAFF. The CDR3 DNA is TGTGCCAGCAGTTTATATGGGGAACACACTGAAGCTTTCTTT.

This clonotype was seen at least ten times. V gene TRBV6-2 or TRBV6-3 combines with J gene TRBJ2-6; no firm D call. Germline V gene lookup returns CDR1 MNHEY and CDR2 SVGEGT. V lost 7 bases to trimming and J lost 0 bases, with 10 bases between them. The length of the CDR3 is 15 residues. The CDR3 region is CASTDWSSGANVLTF. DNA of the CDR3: TGTGCCAGCACCGACTGGAGCTCTGGGGCCAACGTCCTGACTTTC.